Below are 20 T cell receptor beta chains sequenced from a single sample in a study of blood T cells in healthy people across ages. Primers used in a second PCR of roughly 6 to 12 cycles were a sample-barcoded 5' primer and a J-beta primer mix. TCRdb independently ran MiXCR on the 5' RACE reads; one entry per CDR3 protein. The sample includes some 690,000 distinct CDR3 sequences, 20% to 25% of them seen just once. Sequencing used blood. The source is a man between 70 and 80 years old in good health.

Of note for this clonotype: A much bigger clone sits one base away, suggesting this may be a read error. This chain uses TRBV7-3 with TRBJ2-1; unclear D gene. The CDR3 extends over 13 amino acids. The V and J ends lost 1 base and 4 bases respectively, with 5 bases between them. The germline CDR1 and CDR2 sequences are SGHTA and FQGTGA. CDR3 in amino acids: CASSLNEYNEQFF. The CDR3 bases are TGTGCCAGCAGCTTAAACGAGTACAATGAGCAGTTCTTC.

The chain uses TRBV3-1 and TRBJ2-3; D not certain. V lost 4 bases to trimming and J lost 6 bases, with 17 bases between them. The CDR3 has 15 residues. From germline, CDR1 is LGHDT and CDR2 YNNKEL (reference sequence). In nucleotides, the CDR3 is TGTGCCAGCAGCCTGGAGCCCTACCTCGGGGATACGCAGTATTTT. It yields the protein CASSLEPYLGDTQYF.

This chain joins TRBV3-1 and TRBJ2-5; D is undetermined. Germline V CDR1 and CDR2: LGHDT, YNNKEL (reference sequence). Between the trimmed V and J ends, which lost 0 bases and 0 bases, there was a span of 8 bases. There are 15 residues in the CDR3. CDR3 bases: TGTGCCAGCAGCCAAGATCCACAGAACCAAGAGACCCAGTACTTC. It encodes CASSQDPQNQETQYF.

The chain employs TRBV24-1 and TRBJ2-1, with D perhaps TRBD1 or TRBD2 (5 bases each). Trimming pared 7 bases from V and 6 bases from J, leaving 21 bases between. The CDR3 is 16 amino acids. Germline CDR1 and CDR2: KGHDR and SFDVKD. DNA of the CDR3: TGTGCCACCAGCGATCCCGGGACCCCCAGAAGCAATGAGCAGTTCTTC. This gives the protein CATSDPGTPRSNEQFF.

The V call is TRBV6-5, the J call TRBJ1-1; D perhaps matches TRBD1 (5 bases). Looked up from germline, CDR1 is MNHEY and CDR2 is SVGAGI. Deletions cut 10 bases from V and 1 base from J, with 16 bases between. The CDR3 loop spans 14 amino acids. DNA of the CDR3: TGTGCCACTCGGGTCACCAGGGCGAACACTGAAGCTTTCTTT. It is translated as CATRVTRANTEAFF.

The chain uses TRBV11-2 and TRBJ2-5, with D perhaps matching TRBD2 (6 bases). The CDR3 is 16 amino acids. Per the germline V gene, CDR1 is SGHAT and CDR2 is FQNNGV. V dropped 1 base and J dropped 7 bases, with 19 bases sitting between them. CDR3 amino acids: CASSLGGLEGGGTQYF. CDR3 DNA: TGTGCCAGCAGCTTAGGGGGTTTGGAGGGTGGTGGGACCCAGTACTTC. Full variable domain (missing parts from reference TRBV11-2 and TRBJ2-5): EAGVAQSPRYKIIEKRQSVAFWCNPISGHATLYWYQQILGQGPKLLIQFQNNGVVDDSQLPKDRFSAERLKGVDSTLKIQPAKLEDSAVYLCASSLGGLEGGGTQYFGPGTRLLVL.

The chain has TRBV29-1 and TRBJ2-5, with D possibly being TRBD1 (5 bases). V was trimmed by 5 bases and J by 0 bases, leaving 13 bases between them. The germline V gene has CDR1 SQVTM and CDR2 ANQGSEA. The CDR3 runs 14 residues. CDR3 in amino acids: CSVTRAGYQETQYF. The CDR3 bases are TGCAGCGTTACCCGGGCAGGGTACCAAGAGACCCAGTACTTC.

The CDR3 DNA follows: TGTGCCAGCAGCTTAGGAGAAGCCCATGAGCAGTTCTTC. It codes for CASSLGEAHEQFF. The J gene is TRBJ2-1, the V gene TRBV7-6; no clear D. Germline lookup yields CDR1 SGHVS and CDR2 FNYEAQ. The CDR3 has 13 amino acids. V lost 1 base to trimming and J lost 8 bases, with 9 bases between them. Supplemented by reference TRBV7-6 and TRBJ2-1, the full variable domain reads GAGVSQSPRYKVTKRGQDVALRCDPISGHVSLYWYRQALGQGPEFLTYFNYEAQQDKSGLPNDRFSAERPEGSISTLTIQRTEQRDSAMYRCASSLGEAHEQFFGPGTRLTVL.

This clonotype was recorded many times. The chain has TRBV12-3 or TRBV12-4 and TRBJ2-2; 8 nucleotides align to TRBD2. CDR3 length: 16 residues. Germline trimming cut 6 bases from V and 2 bases from J; bases unmatched to any gene: 8. The CDR3 DNA reads as TGTGCCAGCAGGGATCGTCGGGGGGGTAACACCGGGGAGCTGTTTTTT. The encoded protein is CASRDRRGGNTGELFF.

This clonotype was counted at least ten times. The chain recombines TRBV7-9 with TRBJ2-5; D is unresolved. The germline V gene has CDR1 SEHNR and CDR2 FQNEAQ (reference sequence). CDR3 size: 11 residues. Trimming left V 6 bases short and J 5 bases short, with 7 bases between. This CDR3 reads CASSFIETQYF. The DNA for the CDR3 is TGTGCCAGCAGTTTTATTGAGACCCAGTACTTC.

This clonotype showed up just once. The V gene is TRBV18, the J gene TRBJ2-2, with D perhaps given as TRBD1 or TRBD2 (5 bases each). CDR3 size: 17 residues. Germline CDR1 and CDR2: KGHSH and LQKENI. Trimming shortened V by 5 bases and J by 7 bases, and 23 bases separated the two germline ends. The CDR3 sequence is CASSNDHAGTVGGELFF. The CDR3 DNA reads TGTGCCAGCTCAAACGACCATGCCGGGACCGTCGGCGGGGAGCTGTTTTTT.

This clonotype has only a few counts. This chain connects TRBV24-1 to TRBJ2-2; D unclear. Between the trimmed V and J ends, which lost 7 bases and 2 bases, there was a span of 13 bases. Germline V gene sequence: CDR1 KGHDR, CDR2 SFDVKD. CDR3 length: 15 residues. CDR3 DNA: TGTGCCACCAGCCGGACGGCGACAAACACCGGGGAGCTGTTTTTT. Protein sequence: CATSRTATNTGELFF.

The chain employs TRBV20-1 and TRBJ2-1; TRBD2 aligns across 7 bases. Per germline, CDR1 DFQATT and CDR2 SNEGSKA (reference sequence). The V and J ends lost 3 bases and 7 bases, in that order; junction bases with no gene match: 9. This CDR3 has 14 residues. Here the CDR3 DNA reads TGCAGTGCTAGGGGACTACCTCCAGGGAATGAGCAGTTCTTC. It specifies CSARGLPPGNEQFF.

The genes are TRBV5-1 and TRBJ2-3; TRBD1 might be the D (6 bases). V was cut by 3 bases and J by 6 bases, with 11 bases left in between. Per germline, CDR1 SGHRS and CDR2 YFSETQ. The CDR3 is made up of 13 amino acids. CDR3 residues: CASSSDRWDTQYF. The DNA of the CDR3 is TGCGCCAGCAGCTCTGACAGGTGGGATACGCAGTATTTT.

There are a few counts of this clonotype. J is TRBJ2-2 and V is TRBV12-3 or TRBV12-4; D is possibly TRBD2 (5 bases). The CDR3 is made up of 15 amino acids. V dropped 1 base and J dropped 6 bases, with 12 bases sitting between them. The CDR3 here is CASSLGGVYPGELFF. The CDR3 DNA is TGTGCCAGCAGTTTAGGGGGAGTTTATCCCGGGGAGCTGTTTTTT.

Of note for this clonotype: This could be a read error, since a much larger clone is one nucleotide away. V gene TRBV7-2 combines with J gene TRBJ1-3; no clear D gene. CDR3 length: 14 amino acids. Per germline, CDR1 SGHTA and CDR2 FQGNSA. Deletions cut 5 bases from V and 2 bases from J, with 10 bases between. The CDR3 is CASSPVGPGNTIYF. The CDR3 region has the DNA TGTGCCAGCAGCCCAGTAGGGCCTGGAAACACCATATATTTT.

This clonotype was seen more than once but under ten times. The J gene is TRBJ2-3, the V gene TRBV14; D may match TRBD1 or TRBD2 (5 bases each). The CDR3 consists of 18 residues. Germline V lookup: CDR1 SGHDN, CDR2 FVKESK. The ends were cut back, 1 base at V and 0 bases at J, with 17 bases in the middle. CDR3 coding DNA: TGTGCCAGCAGCCAAGTGGGGCTGTGGGGGTCTAGCACAGATACGCAGTATTTT. It yields the protein CASSQVGLWGSSTDTQYF.

The V call is TRBV20-1, the J call TRBJ2-1; 10 bases align to TRBD2. This CDR3 has 15 amino acids. Germline V gene sequence: CDR1 DFQATT, CDR2 SNEGSKA (reference sequence). The V gene end was trimmed by 6 bases and the J gene end by 1 base; junction bases not matched to a gene: 6. CDR3 sequence (DNA): TGCAGTGCAGCGAAAGCGGGAGGGTCCTACAATGAGCAGTTCTTC. It specifies CSAAKAGGSYNEQFF.

This rearrangement joins TRBV7-9 to TRBJ1-4, with D unresolved. This CDR3 comprises 15 residues. Trimming pared 2 bases from V and 4 bases from J, leaving 11 bases between. CDR1 and CDR2 from the germline V gene are SEHNR and FQNEAQ (reference sequence). In nucleotides, the CDR3 is TGTGCCAGCAGCTTAAGTGGACTGAGTAATGAAAAACTGTTTTTT. Its protein is CASSLSGLSNEKLFF.

This clonotype was recorded a few times. CDR3 nucleotide sequence: TGTGCCAGCACCTCAGGGTCTGGAAACACCATATATTTT. Amino acids: CASTSGSGNTIYF. The rearrangement links TRBV6-6 to TRBJ1-3; possible D gene TRBD1, 5 bases. CDR3 length: 13 amino acids. V lost 7 bases and J 1 base, leaving 8 bases between the germline ends. From germline, CDR1 is MNHNY and CDR2 SVGAGI (reference sequence).